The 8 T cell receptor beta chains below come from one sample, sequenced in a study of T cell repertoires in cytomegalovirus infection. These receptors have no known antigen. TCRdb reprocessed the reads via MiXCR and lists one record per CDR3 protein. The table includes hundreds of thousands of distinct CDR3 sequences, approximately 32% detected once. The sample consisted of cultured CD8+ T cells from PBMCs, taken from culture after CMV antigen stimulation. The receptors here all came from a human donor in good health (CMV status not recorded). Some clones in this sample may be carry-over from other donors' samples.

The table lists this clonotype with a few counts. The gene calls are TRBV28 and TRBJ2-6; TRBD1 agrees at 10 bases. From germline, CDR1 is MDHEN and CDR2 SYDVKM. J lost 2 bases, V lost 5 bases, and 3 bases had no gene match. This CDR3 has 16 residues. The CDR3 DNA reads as TGTGCCAGCAGTCACGACAGGGGGCCTGGGGCCAACGTCCTGACTTTC. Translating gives CASSHDRGPGANVLTF.

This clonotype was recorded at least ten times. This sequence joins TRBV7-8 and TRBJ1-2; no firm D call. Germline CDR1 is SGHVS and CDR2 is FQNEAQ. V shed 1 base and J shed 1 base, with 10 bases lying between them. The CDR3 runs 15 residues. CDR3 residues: CASSLVGRSNYGYTF. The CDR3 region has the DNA TGTGCCAGCAGCTTAGTCGGACGGAGTAACTATGGCTACACCTTC.

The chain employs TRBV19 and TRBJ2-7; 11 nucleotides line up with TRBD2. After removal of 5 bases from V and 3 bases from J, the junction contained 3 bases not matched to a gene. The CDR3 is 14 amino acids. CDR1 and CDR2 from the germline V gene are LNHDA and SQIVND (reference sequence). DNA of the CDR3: TGTGCCAGTAGTGCCGGACTAGCGGGCTACGAGCAGTACTTC. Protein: CASSAGLAGYEQYF.

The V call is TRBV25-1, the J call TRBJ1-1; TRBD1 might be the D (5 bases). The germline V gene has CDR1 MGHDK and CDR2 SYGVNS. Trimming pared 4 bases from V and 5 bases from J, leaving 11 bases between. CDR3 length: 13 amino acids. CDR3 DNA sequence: TGTGCCAGCAGTGTTGACAGTGGGACTGAAGCTTTCTTT. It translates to CASSVDSGTEAFF.

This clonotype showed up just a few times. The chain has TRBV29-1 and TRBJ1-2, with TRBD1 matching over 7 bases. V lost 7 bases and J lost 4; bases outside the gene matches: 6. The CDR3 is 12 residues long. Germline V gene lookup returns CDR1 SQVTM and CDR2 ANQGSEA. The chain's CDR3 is CSDHRGPYGYTF. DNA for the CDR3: TGCAGCGACCACAGGGGACCCTATGGCTACACCTTC.

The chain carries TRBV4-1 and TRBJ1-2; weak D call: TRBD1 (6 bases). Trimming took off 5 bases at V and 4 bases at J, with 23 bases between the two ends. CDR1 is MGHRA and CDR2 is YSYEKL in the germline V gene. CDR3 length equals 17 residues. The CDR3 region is CASSSRGGIPGSYGYTF. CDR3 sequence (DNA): TGCGCCAGCAGCTCAAGAGGGGGGATACCGGGGTCCTATGGCTACACCTTC.

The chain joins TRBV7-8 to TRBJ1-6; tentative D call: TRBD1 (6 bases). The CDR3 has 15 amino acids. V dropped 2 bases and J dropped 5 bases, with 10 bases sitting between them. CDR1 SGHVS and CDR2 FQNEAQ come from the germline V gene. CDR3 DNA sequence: TGTGCCAGCAGCTTATGGGGGCACGATAATTCACCCCTCCACTTT. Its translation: CASSLWGHDNSPLHF. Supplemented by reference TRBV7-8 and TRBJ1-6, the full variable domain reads GAGVSQSPRYKVAKRGQDVALRCDPISGHVSLFWYQQALGQGPEFLTYFQNEAQLDKSGLPSDRFFAERPEGSVSTLKIQRTQQEDSAVYLCASSLWGHDNSPLHFGNGTRLTVT.

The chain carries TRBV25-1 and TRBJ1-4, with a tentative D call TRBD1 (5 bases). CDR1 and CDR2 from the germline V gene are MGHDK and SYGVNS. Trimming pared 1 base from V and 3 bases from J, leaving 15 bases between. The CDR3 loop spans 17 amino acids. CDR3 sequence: CASSEFFRDASNEKLFF. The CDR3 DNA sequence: TGTGCCAGCAGTGAATTCTTCCGGGACGCCTCTAATGAAAAACTGTTTTTT.